This T cell receptor (beta chain) comes out of a study of blood T cell repertoires in COVID-19 (TCRdb year 2020). As for the study more broadly: Collaborator samples came from the United States, Italy and Spain and covered acute and convalescent phases of COVID-19. A freely available public database, intended as a resource for researchers studying the immune response to SARS-CoV-2, is where the repertoires were released. The sample metadata nearly always contained a de-identified subject ID, COVID-19 status, age in years and sex. The samples were drawn from the first 160 participants of the ongoing ImmuneRACE study and from over a thousand subjects provided by 6 global collaborators. The material from the prospective study consisted of cDNA or gDNA derived from T cells, B-cell-depleted T cells, or PBMCs. Deeply sampled blood TCRbeta repertoires from subjects exposed to, actively infected with, or recovered from COVID-19 were included in the dataset. Where available, HLA class I and class II types were obtained from metadata supplied by the sample provider rather than from assay-based typing. What the work shows at the level of the full study, not this receptor alone: Clinical and demographic metadata were provided uncurated, with the amount varying by source and participant.

The immunoSEQ Assay, a bias-controlled multiplex PCR, was used to amplify TCRbeta CDR3 regions from genomic DNA. Turning to the authors' computational methods: The number of nucleated cells in each sample was estimated by amplification of reference gene primers within the assay. Sequence reads were collapsed and filtered to measure the absolute abundance of every unique TCRbeta CDR3 rearrangement. For each sample, productive Simpson clonality was calculated as the square root of Simpson's diversity index across productive rearrangements. In its TCRdb copy, this immuneACCESS table keeps in-frame sequences only and misses some clones. Where compared with another copy, unresolved V genes explain less than half of these, and the others have no known cause. D and trimming come from the DNA, and the V and J calls and clone size come from that table. The sample data list approximately 400,000 clones, and approximately 89% of these were observed just once. The ten most abundant clones make up approximately 1.2% of the sample.

Participants in the prospective study were enrolled through a virtual design, were aged 18 to 89 years, and lived in roughly 26 United States geographic areas. In the prospective study, cohorts were assigned on the basis of participant-reported clinical history obtained from a screening survey and a study questionnaire. ImmuneRACE Cohort 3 recovered participants were defined by two consecutive negative NP/OP PCR tests, healthcare professional clearance, or symptom resolution. Mobile phlebotomists in the prospective study collected whole blood, serum and a nasopharyngeal or oropharyngeal swab from every participant. Participants in the prospective study had the option to provide additional blood draws and questionnaires over an approximately 2-month period. Blood samples from the prospective study were shipped frozen or at room temperature prior to DNA extraction. As regards this clone: Its recognized antigen is unknown. Per-nucleotide qualities are absent, and no much larger clonotype sits a single base away.

The sequenced sample was PBMCs or T cells enriched from blood (not recorded which). The clonotype originates from a man aged 25-45 years who had recovered from COVID-19.

The DNA sequence follows: TGCGCCAGCAGAGGACAGACCCCTGGGGCTTTCTTT. Translated, this is CASRGQTPGAFF. The rearrangement combines TRBV5-1 with TRBJ1-1; the best D guess is TRBD1, with 6 bases matching. V is shortened by 5 bases, J by 11 bases, and the region joining them spans 16 bases. The germline V gene yields SGHRS for CDR1 and YFSETQ for CDR2. Counted from cysteine to phenylalanine, this CDR3 has 12 amino acids. Only the CDR3 portion is preserved as DNA: 36 bases, with reading frame beginning at the first base.